The rows below give T cell receptor beta chains drawn from one sample of a study of Graves' ophthalmopathy and Graves' hyperthyroidism. TCRdb used MiXCR to reprocess the multiplex PCR reads, holding one entry per CDR3 protein. Here the sample spans 300,000 to 400,000 distinct CDR3 sequences, about a sixth being singletons. The specimen was peripheral blood. These receptors all stem from an adult woman with stable Graves' hyperthyroidism. CDR3s include the opening cysteine and the closing phenylalanine or tryptophan. Each record gives: clone size, V gene, J gene, D gene, CDR3 protein, CDR3 DNA. The D gene is left open where the match is weak. The size of a clone is reported for some rows only, either as once, few or many, or as a class for expanded clones.

many	TRBV6-1	TRBJ2-4	-	CASSELYPLYIQYF	TGTGCCAGCAGTGAACTTTACCCCTTATACATTCAGTACTTC
many	TRBV12-3/TRBV12-4	TRBJ2-2	TRBD1	CASSQGANTGELFF	TGTGCCAGCAGTCAGGGGGCGAACACCGGGGAGCTGTTTTTT
many	TRBV25-1	TRBJ1-6	TRBD1	CASSETGSGSSPLHF	TGTGCCAGCAGCGAGACAGGGTCGGGGAGTTCACCCCTCCACTTT
few	TRBV7-2	TRBJ1-1	-	CASSPTGGWSTEAFF	TGTGCCAGCAGCCCAACGGGGGGGTGGAGCACTGAAGCTTTCTTT
-	TRBV10-3	TRBJ2-2	-	CAISDRTGKLFF	TGTGCCATCAGTGACAGAACCGGGAAGCTGTTTTTT
many	TRBV5-1	TRBJ2-7	TRBD1	CASSLVDRATYEQYF	TGCGCCAGCAGCTTGGTAGACAGGGCCACCTACGAGCAGTACTTC
many	TRBV12-3/TRBV12-4	TRBJ2-7	-	CASSLVLAVTEQYF	TGTGCCAGCAGTTTAGTATTAGCGGTCACCGAGCAGTACTTC
many	TRBV19	TRBJ1-2	-	CASSSSMNYGYTF	TGTGCCAGTAGTTCGAGCATGAACTATGGCTACACCTTC
many	TRBV28	TRBJ1-6	-	CASRSPTPGRPLHF	TGTGCCAGCAGGTCCCCGACACCGGGGCGACCCCTCCACTTT
many	TRBV6-2/TRBV6-3	TRBJ1-3	-	CASSSRSVNLSGNTIYF	TGTGCCAGCAGTTCAAGGTCCGTCAACCTCTCTGGAAACACCATATATTTT
many	TRBV30	TRBJ1-1	TRBD1	CAWSVGDRANTEAFF	TGTGCCTGGAGTGTAGGGGACAGGGCAAACACTGAAGCTTTCTTT
-	TRBV12-3/TRBV12-4	TRBJ2-7	TRBD1	CASSRDSGRTYDQYF	TGTGCCAGCAGTCGGGACAGCGGAAGGACCTACGATCAGTACTTC
few	TRBV20-1	TRBJ1-5	-	CSAAHSNQPQHF	TGCAGTGCCGCCCACAGCAATCAGCCCCAGCATTTT
many	TRBV20-1	TRBJ1-5	-	CSARAPGQRNSNQPQHF	TGCAGTGCTAGGGCCCCGGGACAACGTAATAGCAATCAGCCCCAGCATTTT
many	TRBV27	TRBJ2-7	-	CASSTGQLGSYEQYF	TGTGCCAGCAGTACCGGACAGTTGGGCTCCTACGAGCAGTACTTC
many	TRBV6-5	TRBJ2-7	-	CASSSGNKGAYEQYF	TGTGCCAGCAGTTCGGGAAACAAGGGGGCCTACGAGCAGTACTTC